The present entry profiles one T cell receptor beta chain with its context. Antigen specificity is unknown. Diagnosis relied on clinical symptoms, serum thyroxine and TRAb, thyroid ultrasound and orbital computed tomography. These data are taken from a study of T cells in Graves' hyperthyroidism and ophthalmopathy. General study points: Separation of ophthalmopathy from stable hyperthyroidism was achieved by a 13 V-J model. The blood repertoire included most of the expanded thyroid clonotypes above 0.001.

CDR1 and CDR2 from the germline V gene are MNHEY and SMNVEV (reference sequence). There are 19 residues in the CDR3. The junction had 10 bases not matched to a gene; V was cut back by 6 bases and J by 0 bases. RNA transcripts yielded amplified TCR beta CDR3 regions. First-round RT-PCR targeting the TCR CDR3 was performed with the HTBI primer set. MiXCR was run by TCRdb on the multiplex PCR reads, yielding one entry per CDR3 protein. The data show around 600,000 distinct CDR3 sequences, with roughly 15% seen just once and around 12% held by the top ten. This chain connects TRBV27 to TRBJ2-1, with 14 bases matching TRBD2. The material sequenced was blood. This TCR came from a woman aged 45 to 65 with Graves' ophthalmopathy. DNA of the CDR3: TGTGCCAGCAGACCGAAGGGGGGACTAGCGGGGGTCTCCTACAATGAGCAGTTCTTC. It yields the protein CASRPKGGLAGVSYNEQFF.